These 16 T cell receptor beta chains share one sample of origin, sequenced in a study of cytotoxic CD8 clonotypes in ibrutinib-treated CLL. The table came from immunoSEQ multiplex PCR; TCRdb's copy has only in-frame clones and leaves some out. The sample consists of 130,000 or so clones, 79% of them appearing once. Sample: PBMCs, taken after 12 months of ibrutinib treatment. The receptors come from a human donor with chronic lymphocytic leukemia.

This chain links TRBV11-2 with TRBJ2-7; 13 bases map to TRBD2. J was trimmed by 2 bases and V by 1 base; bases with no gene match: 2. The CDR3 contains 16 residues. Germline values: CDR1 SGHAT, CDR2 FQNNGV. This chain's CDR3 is CASSLGGTSGTYEQYF. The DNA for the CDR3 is TGTGCCAGCAGCTTAGGAGGGACTAGCGGGACCTACGAGCAGTACTTC.

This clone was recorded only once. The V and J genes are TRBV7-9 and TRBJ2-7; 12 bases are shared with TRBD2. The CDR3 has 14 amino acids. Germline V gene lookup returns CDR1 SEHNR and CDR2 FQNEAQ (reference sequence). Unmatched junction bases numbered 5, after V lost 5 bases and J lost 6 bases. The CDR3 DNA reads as TGTGCCAGCAGCAAGCTAGCGGGAGGGGCCGAGCAGTACTTC. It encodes CASSKLAGGAEQYF.

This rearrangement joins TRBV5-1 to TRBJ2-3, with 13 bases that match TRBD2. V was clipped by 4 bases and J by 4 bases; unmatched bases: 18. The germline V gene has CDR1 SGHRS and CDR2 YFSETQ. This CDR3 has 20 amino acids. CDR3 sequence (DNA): TGCGCCAGCAGCCGGGGCACCGGGACTAGCGGGACGGCGGCCCCAGATACGCAGTATTTT. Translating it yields CASSRGTGTSGTAAPDTQYF.

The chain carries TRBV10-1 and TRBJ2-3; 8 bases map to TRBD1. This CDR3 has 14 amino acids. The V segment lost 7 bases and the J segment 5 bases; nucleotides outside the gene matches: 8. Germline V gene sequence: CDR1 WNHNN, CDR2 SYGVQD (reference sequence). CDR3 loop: CASTTDRVGDTQYF. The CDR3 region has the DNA TGCGCCAGCACCACGGACAGGGTCGGAGATACGCAGTATTTT.

The CDR3 DNA follows: TGTGCCAGCAGCCAGGGGACGACCGGGGAGCTGTTTTTT. It translates to CASSQGTTGELFF. The chain joins TRBV7-6 to TRBJ2-2, with D possibly TRBD1 on 6 matching bases. Deletions cut 5 bases from V and 5 bases from J, with 9 bases between. Germline loops: CDR1 SGHVS, CDR2 FNYEAQ. This CDR3 has 13 residues.

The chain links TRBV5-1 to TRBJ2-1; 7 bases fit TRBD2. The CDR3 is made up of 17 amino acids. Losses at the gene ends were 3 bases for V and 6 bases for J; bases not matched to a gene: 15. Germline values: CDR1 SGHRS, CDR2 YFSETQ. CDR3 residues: CASSSGFGGSRGNEQFF. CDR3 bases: TGCGCCAGCAGCTCAGGGTTTGGCGGGAGTAGGGGCAATGAGCAGTTCTTC.

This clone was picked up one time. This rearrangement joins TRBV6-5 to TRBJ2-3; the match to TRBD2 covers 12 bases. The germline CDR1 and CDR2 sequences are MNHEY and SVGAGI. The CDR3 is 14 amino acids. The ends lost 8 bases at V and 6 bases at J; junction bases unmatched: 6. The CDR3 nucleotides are TGTGCCAGCGTAGGGCTAGCGGGAGGGGATACGCAGTATTTT. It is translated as CASVGLAGGDTQYF.

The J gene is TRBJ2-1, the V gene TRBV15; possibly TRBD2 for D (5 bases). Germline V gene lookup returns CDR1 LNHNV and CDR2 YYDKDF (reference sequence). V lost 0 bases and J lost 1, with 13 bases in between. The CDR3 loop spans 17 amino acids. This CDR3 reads CATSRDIIARSYNEQFF. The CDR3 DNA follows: TGTGCCACCAGCAGAGATATCATAGCGCGTTCCTACAATGAGCAGTTCTTC.

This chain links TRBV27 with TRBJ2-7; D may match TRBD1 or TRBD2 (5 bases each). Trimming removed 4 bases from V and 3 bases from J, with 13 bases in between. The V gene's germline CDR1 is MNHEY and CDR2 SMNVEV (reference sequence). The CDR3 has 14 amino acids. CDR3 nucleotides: TGTGCCAGCAGTTCCCTACTGGGGGACTACGAGCAGTACTTC. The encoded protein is CASSSLLGDYEQYF.

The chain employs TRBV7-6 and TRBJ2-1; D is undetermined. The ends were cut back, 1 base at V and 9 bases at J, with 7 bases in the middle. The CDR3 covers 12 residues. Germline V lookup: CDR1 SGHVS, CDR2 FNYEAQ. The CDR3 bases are TGTGCCAGCAGCTTAGACGATACTGAGCAGTTCTTC. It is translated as CASSLDDTEQFF. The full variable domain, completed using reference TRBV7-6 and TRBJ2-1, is GAGVSQSPRYKVTKRGQDVALRCDPISGHVSLYWYRQALGQGPEFLTYFNYEAQQDKSGLPNDRFSAERPEGSISTLTIQRTEQRDSAMYRCASSLDDTEQFFGPGTRLTVL.

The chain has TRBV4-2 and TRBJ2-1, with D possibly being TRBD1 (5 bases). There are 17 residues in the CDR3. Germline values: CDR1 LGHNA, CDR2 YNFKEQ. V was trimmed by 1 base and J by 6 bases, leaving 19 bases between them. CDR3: CASSQGPHRTLGNEQFF. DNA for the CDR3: TGTGCCAGCAGCCAAGGCCCTCACAGGACGCTGGGCAATGAGCAGTTCTTC.

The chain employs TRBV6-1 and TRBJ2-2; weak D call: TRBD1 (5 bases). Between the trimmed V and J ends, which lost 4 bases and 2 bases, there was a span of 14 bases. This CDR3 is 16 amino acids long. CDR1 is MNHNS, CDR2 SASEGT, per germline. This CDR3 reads CASSGETVENTGELFF. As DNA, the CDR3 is TGTGCCAGCAGTGGTGAGACAGTGGAAAACACCGGGGAGCTGTTTTTT.

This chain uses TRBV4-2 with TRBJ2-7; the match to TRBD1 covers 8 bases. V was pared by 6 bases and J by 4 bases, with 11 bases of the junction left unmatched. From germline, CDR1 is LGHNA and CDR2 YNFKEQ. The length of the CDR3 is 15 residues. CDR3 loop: CASSPPGQEIYEQYF. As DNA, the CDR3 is TGTGCCAGCAGTCCTCCGGGACAGGAAATATACGAGCAGTACTTC.

CDR3 sequence reads: CASSISSPPGEQYF. In nucleotides, the CDR3 is TGTGCCAGTAGTATAAGTTCACCCCCCGGCGAGCAGTACTTC. The gene calls are TRBV19 and TRBJ2-7; D uncertain. Germline loops: CDR1 LNHDA, CDR2 SQIVND (reference sequence). There are 14 residues in the CDR3. The V and J ends lost 2 bases and 6 bases respectively, with 14 bases between them.

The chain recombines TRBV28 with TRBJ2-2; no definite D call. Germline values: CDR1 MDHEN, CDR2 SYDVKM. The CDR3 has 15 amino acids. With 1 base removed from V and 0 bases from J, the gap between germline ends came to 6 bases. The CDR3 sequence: CASSLLLTNTGELFF. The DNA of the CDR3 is TGTGCCAGCAGTTTATTGCTCACGAACACCGGGGAGCTGTTTTTT.

CDR3 loop: CASSLAAVPSRPFF. The CDR3 DNA is TGTGCCAGCAGCTTGGCGGCCGTCCCCTCAAGACCGTTCTTC. This sequence joins TRBV5-6 and TRBJ2-1; no definite D call. V was cut by 0 bases and J by 15 bases, with 19 bases left in between. Germline V lookup: CDR1 SGHDT, CDR2 YYEEEE. CDR3 size: 14 residues.